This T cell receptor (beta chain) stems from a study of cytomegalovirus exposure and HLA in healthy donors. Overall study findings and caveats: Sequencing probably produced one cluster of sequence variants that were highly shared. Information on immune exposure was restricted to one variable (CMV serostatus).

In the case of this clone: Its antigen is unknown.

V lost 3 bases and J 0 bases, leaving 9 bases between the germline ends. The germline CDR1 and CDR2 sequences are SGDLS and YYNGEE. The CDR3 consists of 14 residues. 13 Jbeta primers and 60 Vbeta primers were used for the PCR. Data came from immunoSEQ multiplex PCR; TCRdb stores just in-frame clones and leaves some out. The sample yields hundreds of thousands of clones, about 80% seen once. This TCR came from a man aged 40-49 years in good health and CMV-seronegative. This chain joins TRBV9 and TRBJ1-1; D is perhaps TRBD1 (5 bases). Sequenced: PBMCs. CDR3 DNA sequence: TGTGCCAGCAGCGAACAGGCAGTGAACACTGAAGCTTTCTTT. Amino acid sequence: CASSEQAVNTEAFF.